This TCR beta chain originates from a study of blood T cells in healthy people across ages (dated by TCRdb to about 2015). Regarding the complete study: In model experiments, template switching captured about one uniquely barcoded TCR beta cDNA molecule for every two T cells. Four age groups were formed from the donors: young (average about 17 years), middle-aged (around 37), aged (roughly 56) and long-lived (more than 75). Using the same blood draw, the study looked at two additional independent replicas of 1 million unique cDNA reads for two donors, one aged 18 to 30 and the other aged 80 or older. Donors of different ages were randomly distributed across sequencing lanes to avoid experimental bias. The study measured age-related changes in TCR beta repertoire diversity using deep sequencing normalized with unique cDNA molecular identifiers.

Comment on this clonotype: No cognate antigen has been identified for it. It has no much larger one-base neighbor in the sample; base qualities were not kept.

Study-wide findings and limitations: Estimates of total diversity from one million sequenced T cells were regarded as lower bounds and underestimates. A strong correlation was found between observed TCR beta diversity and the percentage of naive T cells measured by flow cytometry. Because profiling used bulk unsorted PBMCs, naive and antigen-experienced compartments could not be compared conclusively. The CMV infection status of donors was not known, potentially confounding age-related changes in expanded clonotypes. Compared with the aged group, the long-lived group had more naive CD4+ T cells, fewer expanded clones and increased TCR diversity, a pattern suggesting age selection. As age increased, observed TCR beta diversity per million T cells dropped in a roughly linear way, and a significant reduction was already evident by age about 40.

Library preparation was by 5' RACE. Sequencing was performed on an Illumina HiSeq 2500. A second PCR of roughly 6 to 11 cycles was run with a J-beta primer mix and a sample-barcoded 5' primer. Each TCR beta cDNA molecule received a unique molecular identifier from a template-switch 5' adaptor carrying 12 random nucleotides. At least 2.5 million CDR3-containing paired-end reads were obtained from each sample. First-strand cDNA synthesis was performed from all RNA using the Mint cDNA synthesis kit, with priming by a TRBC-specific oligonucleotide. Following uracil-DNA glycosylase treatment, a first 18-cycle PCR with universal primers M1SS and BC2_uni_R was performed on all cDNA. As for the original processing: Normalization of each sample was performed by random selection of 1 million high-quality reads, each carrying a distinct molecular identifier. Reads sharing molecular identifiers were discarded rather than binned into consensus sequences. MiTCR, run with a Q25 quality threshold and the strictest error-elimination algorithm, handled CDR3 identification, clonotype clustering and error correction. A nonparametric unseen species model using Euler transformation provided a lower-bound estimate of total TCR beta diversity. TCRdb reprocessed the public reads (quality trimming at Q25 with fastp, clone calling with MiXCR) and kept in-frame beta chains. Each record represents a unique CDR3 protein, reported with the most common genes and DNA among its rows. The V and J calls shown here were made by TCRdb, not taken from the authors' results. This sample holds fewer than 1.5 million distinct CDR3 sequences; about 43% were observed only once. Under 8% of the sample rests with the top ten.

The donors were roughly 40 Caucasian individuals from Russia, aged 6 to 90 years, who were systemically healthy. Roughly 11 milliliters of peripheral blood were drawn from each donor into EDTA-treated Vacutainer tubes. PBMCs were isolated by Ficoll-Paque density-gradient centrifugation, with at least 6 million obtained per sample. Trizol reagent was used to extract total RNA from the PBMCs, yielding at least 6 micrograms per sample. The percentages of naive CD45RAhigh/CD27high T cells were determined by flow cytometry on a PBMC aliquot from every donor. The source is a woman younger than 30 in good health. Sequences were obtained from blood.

The CDR3 has the sequence CASSDSGRVSTDTQYF. The nucleotide sequence reads as follows: TGTGCCAGCAGTGATAGCGGGAGGGTTAGCACAGATACGCAGTATTTT. Here the chain combines TRBV2 and TRBJ2-3; 11 bases in the middle match TRBD2. V loses 3 bases at its end and J loses 0 bases; junction bases beyond the gene matches: 2. Including cysteine and phenylalanine, the CDR3 has 16 amino acids. Just the 48-base CDR3 DNA is kept, in frame starting at base 1. CDR1 SNHLY and CDR2 FYNNEI were looked up in the germline V gene.